This TCR beta chain was recorded in a study of shared clonotypes between healthy human individuals. On this clone: The antigen is undetermined.

The CDR3 spans 11 residues. Germline CDR1 SGHTA, CDR2 FQGNSA. V lost 6 bases, J lost 6 bases, and 7 bases lay in between. Study-level points and caveats: Expectations were that clonotype sharing among donors would be affected by sequencing depth.

The protocol was immunoSEQ multiplex PCR, while the TCRdb copy is restricted to in-frame clones and leaves out a portion. The sample yields about 490,000 clones, more than 75% seen once. Adult donors, all healthy and HIV-negative, had no recent acute infections or vaccinations. The receptor comes from a woman aged 40-49 years in good health. Some clones in this sample may be carry-over from other donors' samples. The genes are TRBV7-2 and TRBJ2-3; D is uncertain. Input material: PBMCs. The CDR3 region has the DNA TGTGCCAGCAGGTTTAGGGATACGCAGTATTTT. The encoded protein is CASRFRDTQYF.